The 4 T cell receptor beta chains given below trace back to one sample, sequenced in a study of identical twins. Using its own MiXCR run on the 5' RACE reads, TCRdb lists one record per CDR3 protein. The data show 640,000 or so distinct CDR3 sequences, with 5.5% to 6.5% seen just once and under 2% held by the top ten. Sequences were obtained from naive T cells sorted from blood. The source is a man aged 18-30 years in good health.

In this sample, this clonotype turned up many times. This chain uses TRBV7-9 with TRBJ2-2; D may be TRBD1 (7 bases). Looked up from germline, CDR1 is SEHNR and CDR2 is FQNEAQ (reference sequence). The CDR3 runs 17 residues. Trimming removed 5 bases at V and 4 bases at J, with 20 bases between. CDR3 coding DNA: TGTGCCAGCAGCCTCCTGGACAGGATCGGGAGCACCGGGGAGCTGTTTTTT. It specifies CASSLLDRIGSTGELFF.

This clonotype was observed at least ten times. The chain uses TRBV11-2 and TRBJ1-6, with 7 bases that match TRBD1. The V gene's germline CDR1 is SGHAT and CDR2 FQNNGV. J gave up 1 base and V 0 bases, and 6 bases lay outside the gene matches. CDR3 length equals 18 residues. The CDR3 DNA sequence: TGTGCCAGCAGCTTAGAGGGACAGCAGAATTCCTATAATTCACCCCTCCACTTT. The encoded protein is CASSLEGQQNSYNSPLHF. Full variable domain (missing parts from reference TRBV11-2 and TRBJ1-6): EAGVAQSPRYKIIEKRQSVAFWCNPISGHATLYWYQQILGQGPKLLIQFQNNGVVDDSQLPKDRFSAERLKGVDSTLKIQPAKLEDSAVYLCASSLEGQQNSYNSPLHFGNGTRLTVT.

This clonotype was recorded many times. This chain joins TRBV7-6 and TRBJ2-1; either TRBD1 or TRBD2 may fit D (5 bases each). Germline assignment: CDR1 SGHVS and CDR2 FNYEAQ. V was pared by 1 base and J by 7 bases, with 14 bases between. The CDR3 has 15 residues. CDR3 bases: TGTGCCAGCAGCTTAGATGGGGGTCTCGGGAATGAGCAGTTCTTC. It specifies CASSLDGGLGNEQFF.

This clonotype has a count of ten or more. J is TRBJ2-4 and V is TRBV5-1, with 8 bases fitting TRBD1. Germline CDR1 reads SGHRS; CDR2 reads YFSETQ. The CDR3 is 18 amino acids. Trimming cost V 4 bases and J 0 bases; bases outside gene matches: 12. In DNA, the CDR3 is TGCGCCAGCAGCCCCAGGGGGCGTGACGCCCTAGCCAAAAACATTCAGTACTTC. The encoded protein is CASSPRGRDALAKNIQYF.